This TCR beta chain was documented in a study of T cell repertoires in cytomegalovirus infection. The overall study: Signatures in public TCR beta sequences pointed to both CMV infection and matching HLA type.

CDR3 length: 17 residues. Per the germline V gene, CDR1 is SGHRS and CDR2 is YFSETQ. V shed 2 bases and J 10 bases; nucleotides not matched to a gene: 16. Each CDR3 protein is one row after TCRdb ran MiXCR on the reads. The sample lists fewer than 550,000 distinct CDR3 sequences; around 32% were seen once. This clonotype has a handful of counts. This TCR was recovered from a human donor in good health (CMV status not recorded). Some clones in this sample may be carry-over from other donors' samples. This sequence joins TRBV5-1 and TRBJ2-1; 9 bases align to TRBD2. Sequenced material: PBMCs. CDR3 residues: CASSFGSGGSGSQEQFF. DNA for the CDR3: TGCGCCAGCAGCTTCGGAAGCGGGGGGTCCGGATCCCAGGAGCAGTTCTTC. Looking up the rest from reference TRBV5-1 and TRBJ2-1 gives the full variable domain: KAGVTQTPRYLIKTRGQQVTLSCSPISGHRSVSWYQQTPGQGLQFLFEYFSETQRNKGNFPGRFSGRQFSNSRSEMNVSTLELGDSALYLCASSFGSGGSGSQEQFFGPGTRLTVL.